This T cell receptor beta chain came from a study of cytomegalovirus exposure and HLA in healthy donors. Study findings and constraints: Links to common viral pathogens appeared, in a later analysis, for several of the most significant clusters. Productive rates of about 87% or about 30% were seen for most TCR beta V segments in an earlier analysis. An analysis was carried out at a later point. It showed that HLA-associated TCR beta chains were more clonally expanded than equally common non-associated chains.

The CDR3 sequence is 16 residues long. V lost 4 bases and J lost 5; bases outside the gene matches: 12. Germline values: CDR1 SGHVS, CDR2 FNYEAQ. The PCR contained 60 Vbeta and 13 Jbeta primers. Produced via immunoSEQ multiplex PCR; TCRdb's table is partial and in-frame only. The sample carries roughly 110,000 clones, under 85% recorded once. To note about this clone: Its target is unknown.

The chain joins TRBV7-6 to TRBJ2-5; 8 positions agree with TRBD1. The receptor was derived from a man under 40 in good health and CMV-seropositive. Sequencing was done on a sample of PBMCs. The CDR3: CASSWGIRQGNETQYF. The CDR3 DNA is TGTGCCAGCAGCTGGGGTATTAGACAGGGGAACGAGACCCAGTACTTC. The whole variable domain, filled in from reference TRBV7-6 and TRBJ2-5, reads GAGVSQSPRYKVTKRGQDVALRCDPISGHVSLYWYRQALGQGPEFLTYFNYEAQQDKSGLPNDRFSAERPEGSISTLTIQRTEQRDSAMYRCASSWGIRQGNETQYFGPGTRLLVL.